These 10 T cell receptor beta chains originate from one sample sequenced in a study of cytomegalovirus exposure and HLA in healthy donors. Primers: 60 Vbeta forward and 13 Jbeta reverse. Sequencing used immunoSEQ multiplex PCR; TCRdb keeps in-frame clones, though not all of them. Among some 180,000 clones listed, roughly 78% were seen once. Sequencing used PBMCs. The source of these receptors is a young woman in good health and CMV-seropositive.

The chain couples TRBV5-5 to TRBJ2-2; 7 nucleotides align to TRBD1. Germline values: CDR1 SGHKS, CDR2 YYEKEE (reference sequence). V gave up 4 bases and J gave up 2 bases; unmatched junction bases: 8. The CDR3 totals 16 residues. DNA for the CDR3: TGTGCCAGCAGCCCCGGGACAGAACTTAACACCGGGGAGCTGTTTTTT. As protein: CASSPGTELNTGELFF. Full variable domain (rest looked up from reference TRBV5-5 and TRBJ2-2): DAGVTQSPTHLIKTRGQQVTLRCSPISGHKSVSWYQQVLGQGPQFIFQYYEKEERGRGNFPDRFSARQFPNYSSELNVNALLLGDSALYLCASSPGTELNTGELFFGEGSRLTVL.

This clone appeared a few times. V usage is TRBV7-2 and J usage is TRBJ1-1; 8 bases match TRBD1. The trim removed 5 bases at V and 5 bases at J, leaving 4 bases unmatched. The V gene's germline CDR1 is SGHTA and CDR2 FQGNSA. The CDR3 extends over 13 amino acids. The CDR3 is CASSDRGWTEAFF. Here the CDR3 DNA reads TGTGCCAGCAGCGACAGGGGCTGGACTGAAGCTTTCTTT. Variable domain in full (rest from reference TRBV7-2 and TRBJ1-1): GAGVSQSPSNKVTEKGKDVELRCDPISGHTALYWYRQSLGQGLEFLIYFQGNSAPDKSGLPSDRFSAERTGGSVSTLTIQRTQQEDSAVYLCASSDRGWTEAFFGQGTRLTVV.

The chain uses TRBV9 and TRBJ2-5, with a possible D match to TRBD1 (7 bases). Germline-derived CDR1 and CDR2 are SGDLS and YYNGEE. This CDR3 has 15 residues. V gave up 4 bases and J gave up 1 base, with 14 bases separating them. CDR3 loop: CASSRAGGPQETQYF. DNA of the CDR3: TGTGCCAGCAGCAGGGCAGGGGGGCCCCAAGAGACCCAGTACTTC.

The DNA of the CDR3 is TGTGCCAGCAGTTCGGGACACTCTTTACTTTTCGGCTACACCTTC. Its protein is CASSSGHSLLFGYTF. V gene TRBV6-5 combines with J gene TRBJ1-2, with D possibly matching TRBD1 (6 bases). This CDR3 comprises 15 residues. From germline, CDR1 is MNHEY and CDR2 SVGAGI. V gave up 4 bases and J gave up 8 bases, with 20 bases separating them.

The J gene is TRBJ2-2, the V gene TRBV4-1; a weak D match, TRBD1 (6 bases). The V gene's germline CDR1 is MGHRA and CDR2 YSYEKL. V lost 6 bases to trimming and J lost 2 bases, with 13 bases between them. The length of the CDR3 is 15 residues. The DNA for the CDR3 is TGCGCCAGCAGATCCAGGGGCAGCAACACCGGGGAGCTGTTTTTT. This gives the protein CASRSRGSNTGELFF.

This clone showed up just once. This chain links TRBV7-8 with TRBJ2-5; 8 bases align to TRBD1. J was trimmed by 5 bases and V by 4 bases; bases with no gene match: 3. The CDR3 loop spans 13 amino acids. Germline values: CDR1 SGHVS, CDR2 FQNEAQ. The CDR3: CASSWTGWETQYF. Here the CDR3 DNA reads TGTGCCAGCAGCTGGACAGGGTGGGAGACCCAGTACTTC.

With regard to this clone: A junction boundary mismatches the germline segment, possibly from a read error. The chain couples TRBV19 to TRBJ2-1; maybe TRBD2 (5 bases). This CDR3 has 14 residues. Per germline, CDR1 LNHDA and CDR2 SQIVND (reference sequence). The CDR3 spells CASSIETGYGEQFF. CDR3 DNA sequence: TGTGCCAGCAGTATTGAAACGGGGTACGGTGAGCAGTTCTTC.

The CDR3 DNA sequence: TGTGCCAGCAGTGGGGAGCCCAGGGGTTCATTCGGCTACACCTTC. It translates to CASSGEPRGSFGYTF. The rearrangement uses TRBV5-4 and TRBJ1-2, with D perhaps matching TRBD1 (6 bases). Trimming removed 5 bases from V and 8 bases from J, with 22 bases in between. This CDR3 has 15 residues. CDR1 and CDR2 (germline): SGHNT, YYREEE (reference sequence).

V is TRBV11-3 and J is TRBJ2-5; TRBD1 agrees at 10 bases. CDR1 and CDR2 (germline): SGHNT, YENEEA. The V and J ends lost 1 base and 5 bases, in that order; junction bases with no gene match: 7. This CDR3 contains 16 residues. CDR3 coding DNA: TGTGCCAGCAGCTTAGGGACAGGGGGTATTTCGGAGACCCAGTACTTC. The encoded protein is CASSLGTGGISETQYF.

The genes are TRBV4-1 and TRBJ1-4; the D is unclear. CDR1 and CDR2 (germline): MGHRA, YSYEKL. The V and J ends lost 6 bases and 6 bases respectively, with 14 bases between them. The CDR3 length is 14 residues. DNA for the CDR3: TGCGCCAGCAGTGGTCTCGGGGTTTATGAAAAACTGTTTTTT. Translation gives CASSGLGVYEKLFF.